Listed here are 32 T cell receptor beta chains from one sample, sequenced in a study of cytomegalovirus exposure and HLA in healthy donors. Use of 60 Vbeta and 13 Jbeta primers characterized the PCR. Using immunoSEQ multiplex PCR, the repertoire was profiled, and TCRdb retains in-frame clones only, with some absent. This sample has about 220,000 clones, with around 80% found just once. Sequenced input: PBMCs. The receptor set was obtained from a man in his late teens or twenties in good health and CMV-seronegative.

A word on this clone: The sample has other DNA sequences that encode this CDR3 too. The chain carries TRBV6-1 and TRBJ1-1, with D unresolved. The CDR3 extends over 16 amino acids. Germline assignment: CDR1 MNHNS and CDR2 SASEGT. The V end was cut by 3 bases, the J end by 5 bases, with 19 bases between. The CDR3 spells CASSDAAGWSETEAFF. In DNA, the CDR3 is TGTGCCAGCAGTGATGCTGCGGGTTGGAGTGAAACTGAAGCTTTCTTT.

CDR3 nucleotides: TGTGCCAGCAGCGCCCGGACAGGGGGCTCGGGCGAGCAGTACTTC. This translates into CASSARTGGSGEQYF. This chain uses TRBV9 with TRBJ2-7, with 11 positions matching TRBD1. The CDR3 consists of 15 residues. Germline trimming cut 3 bases from V and 6 bases from J; bases unmatched to any gene: 8. The germline CDR1 and CDR2 sequences are SGDLS and YYNGEE.

V usage is TRBV10-1 and J usage is TRBJ2-1; 8 nucleotides agree with TRBD1. The CDR3 totals 14 residues. CDR1 and CDR2 from the germline V gene are WNHNN and SYGVQD (reference sequence). Unmatched junction bases numbered 6, after V lost 2 bases and J lost 9 bases. This chain's CDR3 is CASSEGQGSPEQFF. The CDR3 coding sequence is TGCGCCAGCAGTGAGGGACAGGGATCCCCTGAGCAGTTCTTC.

The chain joins TRBV7-2 to TRBJ1-5, with D perhaps TRBD1 (6 bases). The germline V gene encodes CDR1 SGHTA and CDR2 FQGNSA. The CDR3 totals 15 residues. Between the trimmed V and J ends, which lost 2 bases and 4 bases, there was a span of 12 bases. CDR3: CASSLTGPVNQPQHF. The DNA for the CDR3 is TGTGCCAGCAGCTTAACAGGGCCTGTGAATCAGCCCCAGCATTTT.

CDR3 bases: TGTGCCAGCAGTCCTTGGCGGGGCCCATCTCCGGAGACCCAGTACTTC. Translation gives CASSPWRGPSPETQYF. V and J are TRBV27 and TRBJ2-5, with D perhaps TRBD2 (6 bases). Trimming shortened V by 5 bases and J by 5 bases, and 21 bases separated the two germline ends. Germline-derived CDR1 and CDR2 are MNHEY and SMNVEV (reference sequence). This CDR3 comprises 16 residues.

The chain is built from TRBV4-1 and TRBJ2-3, with D possibly TRBD1 on 5 matching bases. Germline CDR1 MGHRA, CDR2 YSYEKL. This CDR3 is built from 14 residues. Between the trimmed V and J ends, which lost 6 bases and 0 bases, there was a span of 10 bases. The CDR3 region is CASRDIVSTDTQYF. The CDR3 DNA follows: TGCGCCAGCAGGGACATTGTGAGCACAGATACGCAGTATTTT.

The chain combines TRBV19 with TRBJ2-1; unclear D gene. Trimming removed 5 bases from V and 5 bases from J, with 13 bases in between. This CDR3 is built from 14 residues. CDR1 and CDR2 from the germline V gene are LNHDA and SQIVND (reference sequence). The CDR3, as DNA: TGTGCCAGTAGTTATCTAGGTGAGCACAATGAGCAGTTCTTC. Protein product: CASSYLGEHNEQFF.

The V gene is TRBV14, the J gene TRBJ1-3; D unresolved. Germline V gene sequence: CDR1 SGHDN, CDR2 FVKESK. The CDR3 consists of 13 residues. Trimming took 6 bases from V and 1 from J, leaving 7 bases between them. DNA of the CDR3: TGTGCCAGCAGGTTCAGTTCTGGAAACACCATATATTTT. Amino acids: CASRFSSGNTIYF.

The CDR3 sequence is CASSSGLGTREQYF. Here the CDR3 DNA reads TGTGCCAGCAGCTCGGGACTGGGGACGAGGGAGCAGTACTTC. The V and J genes are TRBV5-6 and TRBJ2-5; D possibly corresponds to TRBD2 (6 bases). Germline CDR1 SGHDT, CDR2 YYEEEE. The CDR3 is 14 residues long. Trimming left V 3 bases short and J 11 bases short, with 20 bases between.

The J gene is TRBJ2-1, the V gene TRBV27, with 11 positions matching TRBD1. V dropped 4 bases and J dropped 6; count of bases not matched to a gene: 5. The germline V gene encodes CDR1 MNHEY and CDR2 SMNVEV (reference sequence). The CDR3 runs to 15 residues. For the CDR3, the DNA is TGTGCCAGCAGTTACGGACAGGGGGCGCGCAATGAGCAGTTCTTC. It codes for CASSYGQGARNEQFF.

The chain is built from TRBV18 and TRBJ1-1; no definite D call. V lost 0 bases to trimming and J lost 5 bases, with 19 bases between them. The CDR3 sequence is 17 residues long. The germline V gene has CDR1 KGHSH and CDR2 LQKENI. CDR3 DNA sequence: TGTGCCAGCTCACCACCGAATACTCGGGTTGGTCGAACTGAAGCTTTCTTT. It encodes CASSPPNTRVGRTEAFF.

Points on this clone: Because the CDR3 is missing its conserved closing phenylalanine or tryptophan, this is likely a read error. No DNA is shown, since the ends of the CDR3 on it are uncertain; the CDR3 is the one TCRdb lists. This rearrangement joins TRBV28 to TRBJ1-4; no DNA check was done on the table's D call, TRBD1. Counting both end residues, the CDR3 totals 10 amino acids. The germline CDR1 and CDR2 sequences are MDHEN and SYDVKM. CDR3 sequence: CASSRDSWPI.

The CDR3 reads CASSLGGGAYGYTF. The DNA of the CDR3 is TGTGCCAGCAGCCTGGGTGGGGGGGCCTATGGCTACACCTTC. The chain uses TRBV7-9 and TRBJ1-2, with D possibly being TRBD1 (6 bases). V lost 5 bases, J lost 4 bases, and 14 bases lay in between. The CDR3 consists of 14 residues. Looked up from germline, CDR1 is SEHNR and CDR2 is FQNEAQ (reference sequence).

This chain joins TRBV28 and TRBJ2-1; D is perhaps TRBD2 (5 bases). Germline assignment: CDR1 MDHEN and CDR2 SYDVKM. V lost 7 bases, J lost 7 bases, and 14 bases lay in between. This CDR3 has 13 residues. The CDR3 loop reads CASTPRGKNEQFF. The CDR3 DNA is TGTGCCAGCACGCCGCGAGGGAAGAATGAGCAGTTCTTC.

DNA for the CDR3: TGTGCCAGCAGCATTGGCCCACAGCCCTCCTATGGCTACACCTTC. Translated: CASSIGPQPSYGYTF. The chain recombines TRBV5-5 with TRBJ1-2; D ambiguous. V shed 4 bases and J shed 4 bases, with 17 bases lying between them. CDR3 length equals 15 residues. Germline assignment: CDR1 SGHKS and CDR2 YYEKEE (reference sequence).

CDR3 nucleotide sequence: TGCGCCAGCAGCGCCTGGACAGGGGGCCCTGAAGCTTTCTTT. Amino acids: CASSAWTGGPEAFF. This chain connects TRBV5-1 to TRBJ1-1; 11 nucleotides line up with TRBD1. Germline CDR1 reads SGHRS; CDR2 reads YFSETQ. CDR3 size: 14 residues. J was trimmed by 6 bases and V by 4 bases; bases with no gene match: 5.

V gene TRBV10-3 combines with J gene TRBJ2-1, with D perhaps TRBD2 (6 bases). The CDR3 runs to 15 residues. V was pared by 6 bases and J by 0 bases, with 12 bases between. CDR1 and CDR2 from the germline V gene are ENHRY and SYGVKD. Written as DNA, the CDR3 is TGTGCCATCAGCCCACGGGAGTCCTCCTACAATGAGCAGTTCTTC. Residues: CAISPRESSYNEQFF.

The chain is built from TRBV7-9 and TRBJ2-1, with 9 positions matching TRBD1. The CDR3 contains 14 residues. The V and J ends lost 3 bases and 9 bases, in that order; junction bases with no gene match: 6. CDR1 is SEHNR, CDR2 FQNEAQ, per germline (reference sequence). The CDR3 DNA reads as TGTGCCAGCAGCTTGGGACAGGGCCTAGGTGAGCAGTTCTTC. Translated: CASSLGQGLGEQFF.

The chain is built from TRBV2 and TRBJ1-5; D remains ambiguous. Per the germline V gene, CDR1 is SNHLY and CDR2 is FYNNEI. V was pared by 3 bases and J by 1 base, with 10 bases between. The CDR3 is made up of 15 amino acids. The CDR3 protein is CASSDGQWSNQPQHF. The CDR3 DNA follows: TGTGCCAGCAGTGATGGGCAATGGAGCAATCAGCCCCAGCATTTT. Filled out from reference TRBV2 and TRBJ1-5, the complete variable domain reads EPEVTQTPSHQVTQMGQEVILRCVPISNHLYFYWYRQILGQKVEFLVSFYNNEISEKSEIFDDQFSVERPDGSNFTLKIRSTKLEDSAMYFCASSDGQWSNQPQHFGDGTRLSIL.

The V and J genes are TRBV7-9 and TRBJ2-1; D is possibly TRBD2 (5 bases). CDR1 is SEHNR, CDR2 FQNEAQ, per germline (reference sequence). The CDR3 is 15 amino acids. Trimming removed 4 bases at V and 3 bases at J, with 13 bases between. DNA of the CDR3: TGTGCCAGCAGCTCTAGCCGCGCCGTCTACAATGAGCAGTTCTTC. Translation gives CASSSSRAVYNEQFF.

CDR3 region: CASSLTRMNTEAFF. CDR3 sequence (DNA): TGTGCCAGCAGCTTAACCAGAATGAACACTGAAGCTTTCTTT. J is TRBJ1-1 and V is TRBV7-3; D ambiguous. The ends were cut back, 0 bases at V and 0 bases at J, with 5 bases in the middle. Per the germline V gene, CDR1 is SGHTA and CDR2 is FQGTGA. This CDR3 spans 14 amino acids.

CDR3 in DNA: TGTGCCTGGAGTGTATTCGGGACTAGCGAAGGGGAACAAGAGACCCAGTACTTC. Translation: CAWSVFGTSEGEQETQYF. This chain uses TRBV30 with TRBJ2-5, with 10 positions matching TRBD2. This CDR3 contains 18 residues. J gave up 2 bases and V 0 bases, and 12 bases lay outside the gene matches. The germline V gene has CDR1 GTSNPN and CDR2 SVGIG (reference sequence).

Turning to this clone: A read error may account for a junction end that differs from germline. V and J are TRBV6-5 and TRBJ1-4; 8 positions agree with TRBD1. Germline V gives CDR1 MNHEY, CDR2 SVGAGI. This CDR3 region has 15 residues. The DNA of the CDR3 is TGTGCCGGCAGTTTGACAGGGGCCCAAGGGGAAAAACTGTTTTTT. Its protein product is CAGSLTGAQGEKLFF.

This sequence joins TRBV28 and TRBJ1-5; D unresolved. Per germline, CDR1 MDHEN and CDR2 SYDVKM. Trimming took off 3 bases at V and 7 bases at J, with 13 bases between the two ends. The CDR3 covers 14 residues. CDR3 coding DNA: TGTGCCAGCAGTTTGCGGGCAGAAAAGCAGCCCCAGCATTTT. Its translation: CASSLRAEKQPQHF.

The rearrangement uses TRBV4-1 and TRBJ1-1; possibly TRBD1 for D (5 bases). The CDR3 sequence is 15 residues long. Trimming cost V 4 bases and J 0 bases, with 12 bases left between them. CDR1 and CDR2 from the germline V gene are MGHRA and YSYEKL. CDR3 coding DNA: TGCGCCAGCAGCCCGGGGGAGATGATGAACACTGAAGCTTTCTTT. This sequence encodes CASSPGEMMNTEAFF.

V usage is TRBV6-1 and J usage is TRBJ2-7, with 7 bases matching TRBD1. The CDR3 runs to 15 residues. Germline V gene lookup returns CDR1 MNHNS and CDR2 SASEGT. Losses at the gene ends were 10 bases for V and 3 bases for J; bases not matched to a gene: 15. The DNA of the CDR3 is TGTGCCACTCAGAGACCAGGACAGGTATTCTACGAGCAGTACTTC. Translated: CATQRPGQVFYEQYF.

About this clone: The junction departs from the called germline gene at one end, perhaps through a read error. The genes are TRBV11-2 and TRBJ1-4; 8 nucleotides agree with TRBD1. The CDR3 loop spans 14 amino acids. Per germline, CDR1 SGHAT and CDR2 FQNNGV. As DNA, the CDR3 is TGTGCCGGCAGTCATCCGGGACAGGTCGAAAAACTGTTTTTT. Translated: CAGSHPGQVEKLFF.

The chain has TRBV28 and TRBJ1-1; D is undetermined. Germline-derived CDR1 and CDR2 are MDHEN and SYDVKM. Trimming shortened V by 5 bases and J by 0 bases, and 10 bases separated the two germline ends. This CDR3 region has 14 residues. CDR3 protein: CASSTPRLNTEAFF. The CDR3 DNA reads TGTGCCAGCAGTACTCCACGGTTGAACACTGAAGCTTTCTTT.

J is TRBJ2-3 and V is TRBV29-1, with 12 nucleotides matching TRBD2. The ends lost 7 bases at V and 4 bases at J; junction bases unmatched: 9. Germline V gene sequence: CDR1 SQVTM, CDR2 ANQGSEA. The CDR3 is 15 amino acids. DNA of the CDR3: TGCAGCGGGGGACTAGCGGGTACTAGCGCAGATACGCAGTATTTT. Its protein is CSGGLAGTSADTQYF.

The chain is built from TRBV5-1 and TRBJ2-7, with TRBD2 matching 9 bases. The germline gives CDR1 SGHRS, CDR2 YFSETQ. The CDR3 extends over 15 amino acids. The V and J ends lost 0 bases and 4 bases, in that order; junction bases with no gene match: 5. CDR3 coding DNA: TGCGCCAGCAGCTTGGGGTTAGCGGGAGAATACGAGCAGTACTTC. Translation: CASSLGLAGEYEQYF.

The J gene is TRBJ2-3, the V gene TRBV11-2, with 9 bases lining up with TRBD2. Germline V lookup: CDR1 SGHAT, CDR2 FQNNGV. The CDR3 is 15 residues long. V shed 2 bases, J shed 5 bases, and the junction held 5 bases outside the gene matches. CDR3 sequence: CASSLRGRAGDTQYF. For the CDR3, the DNA is TGTGCCAGCAGCTTACGCGGGAGGGCCGGAGATACGCAGTATTTT.

V and J are TRBV5-1 and TRBJ2-7; 8 nucleotides agree with TRBD2. Germline lookup yields CDR1 SGHRS and CDR2 YFSETQ. V was pared by 3 bases and J by 1 base, with 9 bases of the junction left unmatched. The CDR3 consists of 16 residues. The CDR3 here is CASSSSGGAQSYEQYF. The CDR3 coding sequence is TGCGCCAGCAGCTCGTCGGGGGGGGCCCAATCCTACGAGCAGTACTTC.